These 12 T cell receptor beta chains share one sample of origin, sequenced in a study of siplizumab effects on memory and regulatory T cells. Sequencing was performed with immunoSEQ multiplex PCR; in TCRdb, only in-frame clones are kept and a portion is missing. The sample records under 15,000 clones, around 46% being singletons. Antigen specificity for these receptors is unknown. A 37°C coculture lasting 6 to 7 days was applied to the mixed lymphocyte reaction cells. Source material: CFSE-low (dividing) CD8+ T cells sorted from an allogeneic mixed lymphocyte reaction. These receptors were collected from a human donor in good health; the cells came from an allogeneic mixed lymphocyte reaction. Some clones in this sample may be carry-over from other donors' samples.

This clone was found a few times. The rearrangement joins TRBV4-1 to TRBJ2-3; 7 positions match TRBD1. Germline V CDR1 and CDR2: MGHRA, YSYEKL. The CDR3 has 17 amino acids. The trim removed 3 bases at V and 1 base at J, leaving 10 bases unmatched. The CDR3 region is CASSQYQTGTGTDTQYF. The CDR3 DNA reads TGCGCCAGCAGCCAGTATCAGACAGGGACAGGCACAGATACGCAGTATTTT.

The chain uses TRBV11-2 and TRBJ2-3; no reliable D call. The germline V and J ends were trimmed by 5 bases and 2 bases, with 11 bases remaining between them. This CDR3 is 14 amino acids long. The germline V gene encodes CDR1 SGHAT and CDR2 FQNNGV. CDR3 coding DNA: TGTGCCAGCAGCGGTCTGGGCCTCACAGATACGCAGTATTTT. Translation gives CASSGLGLTDTQYF.

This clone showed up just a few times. The CDR3 DNA is TGCGCCAGCAGTGAAAGGGGGTGTTGCGGGGGGGCCCGCCCCGGGGAGCTGTTTTTT. Its protein product is CASSERGCCGGARPGELFF. This rearrangement joins TRBV10-1 to TRBJ2-2, with TRBD2 matching 9 bases. CDR1 and CDR2 from the germline V gene are WNHNN and SYGVQD (reference sequence). The CDR3 extends over 19 amino acids. V lost 3 bases, J lost 6 bases, and 17 bases stayed unmatched.

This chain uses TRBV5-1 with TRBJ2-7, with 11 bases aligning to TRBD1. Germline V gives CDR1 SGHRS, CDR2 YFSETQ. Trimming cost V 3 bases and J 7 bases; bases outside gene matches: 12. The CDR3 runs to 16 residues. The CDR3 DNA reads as TGCGCCAGCAGCTATAAAGAAGGACAGGGGGCGACGGAGCAGTACTTC. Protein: CASSYKEGQGATEQYF.

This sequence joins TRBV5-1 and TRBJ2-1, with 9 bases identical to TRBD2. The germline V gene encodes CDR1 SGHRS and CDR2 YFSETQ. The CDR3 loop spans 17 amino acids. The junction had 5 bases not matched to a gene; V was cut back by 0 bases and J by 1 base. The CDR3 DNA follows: TGCGCCAGCAGCTTGGAGCCCCTAGCGGGATCCTACAATGAGCAGTTCTTC. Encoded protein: CASSLEPLAGSYNEQFF.

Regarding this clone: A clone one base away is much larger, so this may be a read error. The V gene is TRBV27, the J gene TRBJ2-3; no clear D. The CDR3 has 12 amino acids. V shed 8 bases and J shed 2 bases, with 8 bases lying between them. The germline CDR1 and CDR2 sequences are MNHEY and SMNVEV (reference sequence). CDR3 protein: CASGPFTDTQYF. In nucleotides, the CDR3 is TGTGCCAGCGGTCCCTTCACAGATACGCAGTATTTT.

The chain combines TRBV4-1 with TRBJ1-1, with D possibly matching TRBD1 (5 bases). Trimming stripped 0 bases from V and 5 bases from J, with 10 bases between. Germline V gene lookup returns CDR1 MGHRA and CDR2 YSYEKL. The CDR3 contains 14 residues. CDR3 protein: CASSQDRGGTEAFF. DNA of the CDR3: TGCGCCAGCAGCCAAGATCGGGGGGGGACTGAAGCTTTCTTT.

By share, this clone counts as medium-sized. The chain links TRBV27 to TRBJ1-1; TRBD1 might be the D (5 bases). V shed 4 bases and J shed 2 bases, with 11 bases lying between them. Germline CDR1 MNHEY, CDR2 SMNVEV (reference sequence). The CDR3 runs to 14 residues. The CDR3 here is CASSYSDSNTEAFF. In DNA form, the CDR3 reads TGTGCCAGCAGTTACTCCGACAGCAACACTGAAGCTTTCTTT.

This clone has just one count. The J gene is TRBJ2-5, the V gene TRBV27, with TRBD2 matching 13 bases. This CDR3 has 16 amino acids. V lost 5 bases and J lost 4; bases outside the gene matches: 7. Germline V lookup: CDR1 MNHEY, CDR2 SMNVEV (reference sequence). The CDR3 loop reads CASSTPLAGGPETQYF. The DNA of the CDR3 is TGTGCCAGCAGTACTCCACTAGCGGGGGGGCCAGAGACCCAGTACTTC.

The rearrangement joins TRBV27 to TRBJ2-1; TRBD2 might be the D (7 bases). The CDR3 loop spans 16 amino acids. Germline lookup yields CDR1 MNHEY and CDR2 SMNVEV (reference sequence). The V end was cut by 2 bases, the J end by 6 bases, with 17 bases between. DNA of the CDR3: TGTGCCAGCAGTTTACCGGGGGGCCTCATTGCCAATGAGCAGTTCTTC. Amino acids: CASSLPGGLIANEQFF.

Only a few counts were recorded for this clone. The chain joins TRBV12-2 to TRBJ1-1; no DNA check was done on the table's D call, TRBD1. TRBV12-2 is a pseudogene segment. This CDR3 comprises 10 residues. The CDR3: CASRLKGAFF. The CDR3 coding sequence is TGTGCAAGTCGCCTCAAGGGGGCTTTCTTT.

The CDR3 region has the DNA TGTGCCAGCAGCCAAGGGCGGGGGCACGTCCTAGAGACCCAGTACTTC. Protein sequence: CASSQGRGHVLETQYF. This chain uses TRBV14 with TRBJ2-5, with a weak D call TRBD2 (7 bases). There are 16 residues in the CDR3. V gave up 1 base and J gave up 4 bases, with 16 bases separating them. The germline V gene has CDR1 SGHDN and CDR2 FVKESK.